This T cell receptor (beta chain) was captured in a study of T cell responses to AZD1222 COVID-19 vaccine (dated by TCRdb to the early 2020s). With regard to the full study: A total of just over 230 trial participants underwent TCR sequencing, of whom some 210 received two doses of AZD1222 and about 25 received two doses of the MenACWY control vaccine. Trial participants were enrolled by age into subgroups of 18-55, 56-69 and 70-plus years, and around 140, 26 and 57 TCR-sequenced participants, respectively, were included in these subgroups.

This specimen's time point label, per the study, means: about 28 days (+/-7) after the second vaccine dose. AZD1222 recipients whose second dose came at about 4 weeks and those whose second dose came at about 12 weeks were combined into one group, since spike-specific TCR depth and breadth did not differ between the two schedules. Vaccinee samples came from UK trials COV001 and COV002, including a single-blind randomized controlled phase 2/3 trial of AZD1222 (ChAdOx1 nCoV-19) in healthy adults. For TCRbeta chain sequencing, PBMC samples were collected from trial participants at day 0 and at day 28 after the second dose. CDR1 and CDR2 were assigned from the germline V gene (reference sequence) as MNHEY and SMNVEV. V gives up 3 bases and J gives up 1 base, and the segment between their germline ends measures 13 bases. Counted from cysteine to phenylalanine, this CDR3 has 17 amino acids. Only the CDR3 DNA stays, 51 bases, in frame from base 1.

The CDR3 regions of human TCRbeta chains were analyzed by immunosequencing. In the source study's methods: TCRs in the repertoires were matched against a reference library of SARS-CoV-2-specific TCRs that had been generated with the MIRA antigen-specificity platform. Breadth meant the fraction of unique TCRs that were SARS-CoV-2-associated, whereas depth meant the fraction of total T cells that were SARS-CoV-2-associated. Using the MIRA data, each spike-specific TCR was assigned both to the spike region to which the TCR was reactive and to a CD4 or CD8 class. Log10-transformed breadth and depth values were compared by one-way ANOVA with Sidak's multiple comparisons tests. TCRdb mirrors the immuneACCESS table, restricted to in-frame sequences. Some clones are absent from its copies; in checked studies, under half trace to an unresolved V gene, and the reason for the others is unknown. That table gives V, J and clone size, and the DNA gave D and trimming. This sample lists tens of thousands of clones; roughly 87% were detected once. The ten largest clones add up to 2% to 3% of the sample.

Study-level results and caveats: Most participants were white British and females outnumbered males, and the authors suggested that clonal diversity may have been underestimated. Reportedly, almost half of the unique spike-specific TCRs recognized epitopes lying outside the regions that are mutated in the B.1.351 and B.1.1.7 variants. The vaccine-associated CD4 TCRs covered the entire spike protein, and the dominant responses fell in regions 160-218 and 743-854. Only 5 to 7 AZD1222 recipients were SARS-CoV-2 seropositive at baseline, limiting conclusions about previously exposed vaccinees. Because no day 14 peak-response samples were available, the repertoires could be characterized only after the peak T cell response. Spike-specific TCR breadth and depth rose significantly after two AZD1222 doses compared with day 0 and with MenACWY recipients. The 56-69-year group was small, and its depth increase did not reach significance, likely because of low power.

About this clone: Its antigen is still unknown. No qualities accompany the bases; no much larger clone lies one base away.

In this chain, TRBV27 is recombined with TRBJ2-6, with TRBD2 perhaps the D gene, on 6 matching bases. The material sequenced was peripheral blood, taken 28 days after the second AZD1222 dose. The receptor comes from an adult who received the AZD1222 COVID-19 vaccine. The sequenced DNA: TGTGCCAGCAGTTTGGAGGGAGGATGGTCTGGGGCCAACGTCCTGACTTTC. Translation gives CASSLEGGWSGANVLTF.